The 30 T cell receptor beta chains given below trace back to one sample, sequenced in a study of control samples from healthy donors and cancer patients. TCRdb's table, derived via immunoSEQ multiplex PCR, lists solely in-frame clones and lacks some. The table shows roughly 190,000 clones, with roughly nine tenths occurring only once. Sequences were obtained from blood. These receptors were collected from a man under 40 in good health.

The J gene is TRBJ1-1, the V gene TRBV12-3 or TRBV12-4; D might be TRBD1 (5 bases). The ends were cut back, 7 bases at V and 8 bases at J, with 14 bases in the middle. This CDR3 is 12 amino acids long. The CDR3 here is CASTAGHKEAFF. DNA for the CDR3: TGTGCCAGCACGGCAGGACATAAAGAAGCTTTCTTT.

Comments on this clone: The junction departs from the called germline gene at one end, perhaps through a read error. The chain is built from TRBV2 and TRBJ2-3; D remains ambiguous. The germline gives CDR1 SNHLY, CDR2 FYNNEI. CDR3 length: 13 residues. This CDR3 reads CASSDDSRDTQYF. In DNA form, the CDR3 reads TGTGCCAGCAGTGATGATAGCAGAGATACGCAGTATTTT. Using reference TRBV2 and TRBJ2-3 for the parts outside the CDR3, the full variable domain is EPEVTQTPSHQVTQMGQEVILRCVPISNHLYFYWYRQILGQKVEFLVSFYNNEISEKSEIFDDQFSVERPDGSNFTLKIRSTKLEDSAMYFCASSDDSRDTQYFGPGTRLTVL.

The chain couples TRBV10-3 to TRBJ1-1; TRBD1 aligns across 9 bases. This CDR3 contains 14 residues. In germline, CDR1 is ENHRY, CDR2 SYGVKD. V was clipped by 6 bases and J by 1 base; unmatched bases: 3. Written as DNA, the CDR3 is TGTGCCATCAGGGGGGGACAGGGGAACACTGAAGCTTTCTTT. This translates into CAIRGGQGNTEAFF.

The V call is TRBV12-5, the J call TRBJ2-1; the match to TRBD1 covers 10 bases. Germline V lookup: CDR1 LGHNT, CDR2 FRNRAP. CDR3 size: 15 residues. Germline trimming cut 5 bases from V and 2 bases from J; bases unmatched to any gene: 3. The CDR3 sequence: CASGIGQGAYNEQFF. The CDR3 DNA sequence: TGTGCTAGTGGTATCGGACAGGGGGCCTACAATGAGCAGTTCTTC.

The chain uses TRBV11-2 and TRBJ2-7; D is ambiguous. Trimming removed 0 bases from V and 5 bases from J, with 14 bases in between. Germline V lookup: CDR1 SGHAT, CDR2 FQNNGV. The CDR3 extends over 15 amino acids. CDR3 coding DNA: TGTGCCAGCAGCTTAGAGTCTCCTAGTCCGAACGAGCAGTACTTC. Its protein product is CASSLESPSPNEQYF.

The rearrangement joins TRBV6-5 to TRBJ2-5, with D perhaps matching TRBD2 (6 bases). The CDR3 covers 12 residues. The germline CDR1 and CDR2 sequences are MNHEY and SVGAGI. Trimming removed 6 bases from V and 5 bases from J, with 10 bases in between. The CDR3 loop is CASRLGRETQYF. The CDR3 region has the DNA TGTGCCAGCAGGCTGGGGAGGGAGACCCAGTACTTC.

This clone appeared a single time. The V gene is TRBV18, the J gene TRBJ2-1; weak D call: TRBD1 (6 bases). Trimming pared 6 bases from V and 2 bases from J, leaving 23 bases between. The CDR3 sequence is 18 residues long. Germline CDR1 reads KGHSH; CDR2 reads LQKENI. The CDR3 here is CASSLNALDRPPYNEQFF. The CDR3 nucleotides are TGTGCCAGCTCCCTCAACGCACTAGACAGGCCACCCTACAATGAGCAGTTCTTC.

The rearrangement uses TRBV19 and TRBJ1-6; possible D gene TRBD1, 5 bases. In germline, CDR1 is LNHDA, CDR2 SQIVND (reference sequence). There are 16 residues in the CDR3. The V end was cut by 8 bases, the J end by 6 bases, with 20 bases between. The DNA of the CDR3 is TGTGCCAGTGGCACGTGGGGCGGCGGGGTTAATTCACCCCTCCACTTT. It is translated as CASGTWGGGVNSPLHF.

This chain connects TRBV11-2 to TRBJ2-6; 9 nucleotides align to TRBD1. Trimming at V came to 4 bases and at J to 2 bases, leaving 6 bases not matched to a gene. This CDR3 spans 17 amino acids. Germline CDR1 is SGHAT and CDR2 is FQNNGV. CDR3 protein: CASSSYRGRPGANVLTF. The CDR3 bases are TGTGCCAGCAGCTCCTACAGGGGGCGGCCTGGGGCCAACGTCCTGACTTTC. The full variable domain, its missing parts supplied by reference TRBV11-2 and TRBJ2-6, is EAGVAQSPRYKIIEKRQSVAFWCNPISGHATLYWYQQILGQGPKLLIQFQNNGVVDDSQLPKDRFSAERLKGVDSTLKIQPAKLEDSAVYLCASSSYRGRPGANVLTFGAGSRLTVL.

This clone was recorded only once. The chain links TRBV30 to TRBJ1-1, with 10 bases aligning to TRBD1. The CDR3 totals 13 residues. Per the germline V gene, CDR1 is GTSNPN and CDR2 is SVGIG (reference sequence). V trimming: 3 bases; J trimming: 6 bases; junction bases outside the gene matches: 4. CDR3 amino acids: CAWRGQGLPEAFF. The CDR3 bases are TGTGCCTGGAGGGGACAGGGGTTACCTGAAGCTTTCTTT. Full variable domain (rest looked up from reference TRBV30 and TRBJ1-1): SQTIHQWPATLVQPVGSPLSLECTVEGTSNPNLYWYRQAAGRGLQLLFYSVGIGQISSEVPQNLSASRPQDRQFILSSKKLLLSDSGFYLCAWRGQGLPEAFFGQGTRLTVV.

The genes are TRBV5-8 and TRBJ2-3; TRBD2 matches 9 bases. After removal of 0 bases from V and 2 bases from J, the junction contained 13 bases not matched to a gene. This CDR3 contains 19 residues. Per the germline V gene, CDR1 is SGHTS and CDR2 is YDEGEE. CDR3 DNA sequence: TGTGCCAGCAGCTTGGCGGCTAGCGGGGCGATCTTAGCCACAGATACGCAGTATTTT. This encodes CASSLAASGAILATDTQYF.

CDR3 amino acids: CASSLWSSGFYEQYF. CDR3 nucleotide sequence: TGTGCCAGCAGTTTATGGAGCTCGGGGTTCTACGAGCAGTACTTC. The chain combines TRBV27 with TRBJ2-7, with a tentative D call TRBD2 (5 bases). Germline-derived CDR1 and CDR2 are MNHEY and SMNVEV (reference sequence). There are 15 residues in the CDR3. V was trimmed by 1 base and J by 3 bases, leaving 13 bases between them.

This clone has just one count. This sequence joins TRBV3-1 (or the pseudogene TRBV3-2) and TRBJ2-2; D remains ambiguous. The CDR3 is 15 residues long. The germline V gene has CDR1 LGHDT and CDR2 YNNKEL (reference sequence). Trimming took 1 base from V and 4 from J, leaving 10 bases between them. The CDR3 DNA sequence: TGTGCCAGCAGCCAAGTTGACCGGCCCACCGGGGAGCTGTTTTTT. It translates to CASSQVDRPTGELFF.

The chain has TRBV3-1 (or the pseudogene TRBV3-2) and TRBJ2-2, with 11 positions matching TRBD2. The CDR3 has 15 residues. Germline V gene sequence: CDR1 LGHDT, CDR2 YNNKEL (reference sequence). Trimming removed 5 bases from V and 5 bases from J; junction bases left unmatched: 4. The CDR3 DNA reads TGTGCCAGCAGCACCAGACTAGCGGGGACCGGGGAGCTGTTTTTT. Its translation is CASSTRLAGTGELFF.

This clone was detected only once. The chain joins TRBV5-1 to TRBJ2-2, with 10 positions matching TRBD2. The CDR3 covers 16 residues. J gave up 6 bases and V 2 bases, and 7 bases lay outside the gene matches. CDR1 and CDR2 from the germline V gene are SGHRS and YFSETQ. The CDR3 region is CASSLLAGGKSGELFF. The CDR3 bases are TGCGCCAGCAGCTTATTAGCGGGGGGAAAATCCGGGGAGCTGTTTTTT.

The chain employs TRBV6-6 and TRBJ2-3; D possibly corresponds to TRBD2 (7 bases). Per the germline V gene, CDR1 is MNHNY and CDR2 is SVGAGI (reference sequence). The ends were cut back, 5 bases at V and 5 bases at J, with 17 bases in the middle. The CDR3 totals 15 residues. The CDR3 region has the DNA TGTGCCAGCAGTAGGGACCTAGGGGGGGGAGATACGCAGTATTTT. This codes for CASSRDLGGGDTQYF.

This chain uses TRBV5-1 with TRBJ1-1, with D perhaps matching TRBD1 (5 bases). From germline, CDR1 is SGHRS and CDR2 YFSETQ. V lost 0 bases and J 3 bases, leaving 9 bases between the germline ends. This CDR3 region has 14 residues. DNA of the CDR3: TGCGCCAGCAGCTTGGGGCGGGGGGACACTGAAGCTTTCTTT. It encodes CASSLGRGDTEAFF.

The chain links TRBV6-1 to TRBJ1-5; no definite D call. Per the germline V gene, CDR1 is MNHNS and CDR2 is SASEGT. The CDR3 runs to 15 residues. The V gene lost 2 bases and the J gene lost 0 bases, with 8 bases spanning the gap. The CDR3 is CASSELVDSNQPQHF. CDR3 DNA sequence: TGTGCCAGCAGTGAATTGGTTGATAGCAATCAGCCCCAGCATTTT.

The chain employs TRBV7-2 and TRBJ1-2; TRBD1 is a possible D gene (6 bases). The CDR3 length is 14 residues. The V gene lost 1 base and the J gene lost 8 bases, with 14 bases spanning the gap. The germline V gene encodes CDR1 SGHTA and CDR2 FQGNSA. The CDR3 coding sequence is TGTGCCAGCAGCTTAGAGTCACAGGGTCGGGGCTACACCTTC. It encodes CASSLESQGRGYTF.

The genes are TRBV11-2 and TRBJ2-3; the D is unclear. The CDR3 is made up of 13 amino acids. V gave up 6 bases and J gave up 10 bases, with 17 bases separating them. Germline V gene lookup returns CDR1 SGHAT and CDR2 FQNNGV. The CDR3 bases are TGTGCCAGCAGAAAACCGGGTGGGGTGGCGCAGTATTTT. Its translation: CASRKPGGVAQYF.

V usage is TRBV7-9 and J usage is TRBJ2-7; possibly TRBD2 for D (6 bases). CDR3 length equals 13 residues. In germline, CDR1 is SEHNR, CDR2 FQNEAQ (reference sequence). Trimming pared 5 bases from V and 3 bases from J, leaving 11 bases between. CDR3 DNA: TGTGCCAGCAGCGGGACGGACTACTACGAGCAGTACTTC. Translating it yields CASSGTDYYEQYF. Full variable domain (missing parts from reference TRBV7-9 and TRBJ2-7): DTGVSQNPRHKITKRGQNVTFRCDPISEHNRLYWYRQTLGQGPEFLTYFQNEAQLEKSRLLSDRFSAERPKGSFSTLEIQRTEQGDSAMYLCASSGTDYYEQYFGPGTRLTVT.

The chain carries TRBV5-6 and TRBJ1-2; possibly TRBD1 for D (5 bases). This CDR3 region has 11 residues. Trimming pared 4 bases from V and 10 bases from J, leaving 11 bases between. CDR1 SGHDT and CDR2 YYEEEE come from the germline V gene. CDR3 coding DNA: TGTGCCAGCAGCCGGGGCGGGGTCTACACCTTC. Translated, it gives CASSRGGVYTF.

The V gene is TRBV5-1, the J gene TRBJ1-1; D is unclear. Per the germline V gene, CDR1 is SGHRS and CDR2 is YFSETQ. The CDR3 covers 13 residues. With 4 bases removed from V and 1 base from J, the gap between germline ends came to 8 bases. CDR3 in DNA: TGCGCCAGCAGCCCGCTAGGGAACACTGAAGCTTTCTTT. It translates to CASSPLGNTEAFF.

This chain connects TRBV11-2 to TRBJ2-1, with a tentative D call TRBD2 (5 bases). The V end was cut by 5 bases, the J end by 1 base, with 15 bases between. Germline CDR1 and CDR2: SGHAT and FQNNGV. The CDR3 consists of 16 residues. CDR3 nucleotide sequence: TGTGCCAGCAGCCCCCTTCCGAGCGGATCCTACAATGAGCAGTTCTTC. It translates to CASSPLPSGSYNEQFF.

CDR3 sequence reads: CASSHIGDGYTF. CDR3 nucleotides: TGTGCCAGCAGCCATATTGGAGATGGCTACACCTTC. The chain joins TRBV3-1 (or the pseudogene TRBV3-2) to TRBJ1-2; D call uncertain. Germline CDR1 LGHDT, CDR2 YNNKEL (reference sequence). This CDR3 has 12 residues. With 3 bases removed from V and 6 bases from J, the gap between germline ends came to 8 bases.

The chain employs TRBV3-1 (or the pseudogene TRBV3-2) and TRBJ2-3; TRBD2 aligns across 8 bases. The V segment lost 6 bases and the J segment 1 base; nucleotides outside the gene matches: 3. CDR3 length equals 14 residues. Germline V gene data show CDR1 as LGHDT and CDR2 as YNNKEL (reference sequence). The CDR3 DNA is TGTGCCAGCAGTTCCGGGGGGGGCACAGATACGCAGTATTTT. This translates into CASSSGGGTDTQYF.

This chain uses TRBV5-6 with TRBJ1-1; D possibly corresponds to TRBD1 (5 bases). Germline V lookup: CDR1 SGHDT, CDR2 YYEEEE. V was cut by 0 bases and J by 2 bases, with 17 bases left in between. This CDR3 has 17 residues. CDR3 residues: CASSLALTGAVNTEAFF. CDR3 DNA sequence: TGTGCCAGCAGCTTGGCCTTAACCGGGGCTGTAAACACTGAAGCTTTCTTT.

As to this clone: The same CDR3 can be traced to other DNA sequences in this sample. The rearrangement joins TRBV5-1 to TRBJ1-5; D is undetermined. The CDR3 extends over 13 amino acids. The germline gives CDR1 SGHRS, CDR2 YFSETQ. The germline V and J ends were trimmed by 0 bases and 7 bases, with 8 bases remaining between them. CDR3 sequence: CASSLDGNQPQHF. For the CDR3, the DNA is TGCGCCAGCAGCTTGGATGGAAACCAGCCCCAGCATTTT.

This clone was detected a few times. This CDR3 reads CASSLLGGLDEQYF. In nucleotides, the CDR3 is TGTGCCAGCAGTTTGTTAGGGGGCCTTGACGAGCAGTACTTC. This sequence joins TRBV28 and TRBJ2-7, with 7 bases identical to TRBD1. Germline assignment: CDR1 MDHEN and CDR2 SYDVKM. V shed 3 bases, J shed 5 bases, and the junction held 7 bases outside the gene matches. CDR3 length equals 14 residues.

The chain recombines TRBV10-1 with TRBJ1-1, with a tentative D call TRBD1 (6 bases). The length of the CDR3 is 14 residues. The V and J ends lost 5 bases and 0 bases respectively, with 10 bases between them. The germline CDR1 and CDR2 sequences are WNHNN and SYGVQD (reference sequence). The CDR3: CASSYDRMNTEAFF. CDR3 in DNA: TGCGCCAGCAGTTATGACAGGATGAACACTGAAGCTTTCTTT.